The next 20 T cell receptor beta chains were all read from a single sample in a study of T-cell memory formation after mild COVID-19. Each CDR3 protein is one row after TCRdb ran MiXCR on the 5' RACE reads. The table includes around 300,000 distinct CDR3 sequences, 12% to 15% detected once. The sample comprised PBMCs or a T cell subset sorted from them (not recorded which). The origin of the receptors is a man between 18 and 35 years old who had mild COVID-19 (a few samples of this study predate the infection). Cell type and time point are not known.

This clonotype has just a few counts. The rearrangement uses TRBV28 and TRBJ2-7, with 8 bases fitting TRBD1. The CDR3 runs 12 residues. V shed 6 bases, J shed 6 bases, and the junction held 4 bases outside the gene matches. CDR1 is MDHEN and CDR2 is SYDVKM in the germline V gene. CDR3 nucleotide sequence: TGTGCCAGCAGCCTGGACAGGGTCGAGCAGTACGTC. Encoded protein: CASSLDRVEQYV.

V and J are TRBV7-2 and TRBJ1-5; unclear D gene. Trimming stripped 3 bases from V and 5 bases from J, with 8 bases between. The V gene's germline CDR1 is SGHTA and CDR2 FQGNSA. The CDR3 consists of 13 residues. CDR3 coding DNA: TGTGCCAGCAGCTTTTTTCGGGATCAGCCCCAGCATTTT. Translating gives CASSFFRDQPQHF.

There are a few counts of this clonotype. The CDR3 DNA sequence: TGTGCCGTACACAAAAGTAGTACCAATCAGCCCCAGCATTTT. Encoded protein: CAVHKSSTNQPQHF. The V call is TRBV6-6, the J call TRBJ1-5, with D hard to call. Trimming stripped 11 bases from V and 3 bases from J, with 17 bases between. Per the germline V gene, CDR1 is MNHNY and CDR2 is SVGAGI (reference sequence). The CDR3 has 14 amino acids.

V usage is TRBV6-5 and J usage is TRBJ2-4, with TRBD1 matching over 8 bases. This CDR3 comprises 16 residues. Germline CDR1 and CDR2: MNHEY and SVGAGI. The junction had 8 bases not matched to a gene; V was cut back by 6 bases and J by 1 base. CDR3 protein: CASRTTGGQAKNIQYF. The DNA for the CDR3 is TGTGCCAGCAGAACTACAGGGGGACAGGCCAAAAACATTCAGTACTTC.

The genes are TRBV7-2 and TRBJ2-3; TRBD2 aligns across 9 bases. CDR1 SGHTA and CDR2 FQGNSA come from the germline V gene. This CDR3 has 14 amino acids. V gave up 5 bases and J gave up 3 bases; unmatched junction bases: 3. CDR3 sequence reads: CASSRAGGTDTQYF. The DNA for the CDR3 is TGTGCCAGCAGCCGAGCGGGGGGAACAGATACGCAGTATTTT.

V is TRBV20-1 and J is TRBJ1-6; perhaps TRBD1 as D (5 bases). This CDR3 contains 14 residues. In germline, CDR1 is DFQATT, CDR2 SNEGSKA (reference sequence). The V end was cut by 0 bases, the J end by 9 bases, with 12 bases between. The CDR3 loop reads CSARDPSGASPLHF. The CDR3 region has the DNA TGCAGTGCTAGAGACCCCTCTGGGGCTTCACCCCTCCACTTT.

This clonotype came up a few times. V usage is TRBV20-1 and J usage is TRBJ2-5; 8 nucleotides line up with TRBD2. CDR1 is DFQATT and CDR2 is SNEGSKA in the germline V gene (reference sequence). The V segment lost 5 bases and the J segment 5 bases; nucleotides outside the gene matches: 10. This CDR3 is 14 amino acids long. The CDR3 sequence: CSADLAGGRETQYF. The CDR3 bases are TGCAGTGCTGACCTGGCGGGGGGTCGGGAGACCCAGTACTTC.

The chain is built from TRBV7-6 and TRBJ1-2; D gene uncertain. Germline CDR1 and CDR2: SGHVS and FNYEAQ. CDR3 length: 17 amino acids. V was trimmed by 6 bases and J by 4 bases, leaving 24 bases between them. CDR3 in amino acids: CASSSRATGDRVYGYTF. The CDR3 coding sequence is TGTGCCAGCAGTTCCCGAGCCACCGGCGACCGGGTCTATGGCTACACCTTC.

This clonotype was seen only a few times. The chain employs TRBV11-3 and TRBJ2-5; 12 bases line up with TRBD1. The germline gives CDR1 SGHNT, CDR2 YENEEA. The CDR3 sequence is 15 residues long. Trimming at V came to 5 bases and at J to 3 bases, leaving 4 bases not matched to a gene. CDR3 nucleotides: TGTGCCAGCAGCCCGGGGACAGGGGGCGAAGAGACCCAGTACTTC. Encoded protein: CASSPGTGGEETQYF.

The V and J genes are TRBV27 and TRBJ1-5; a weak D match, TRBD1 (6 bases). The V gene's germline CDR1 is MNHEY and CDR2 SMNVEV (reference sequence). V was pared by 4 bases and J by 3 bases, with 16 bases between. The CDR3 is 16 amino acids. CDR3 loop: CASSSPRGESNQPQHF. The DNA for the CDR3 is TGTGCCAGCAGTTCCCCGAGGGGGGAGTCCAATCAGCCCCAGCATTTT.

This clonotype was seen at least ten times. The chain couples TRBV6-2 or TRBV6-3 to TRBJ2-3; 10 bases are a match to TRBD2. Germline CDR1 reads MNHEY; CDR2 reads SVGEGT. This CDR3 spans 17 amino acids. V lost 3 bases to trimming and J lost 4 bases; unmatched junction nucleotides: 10. CDR3 protein: CASSYAASGGRADTQYF. In DNA form, the CDR3 reads TGTGCCAGCAGTTATGCGGCTAGCGGGGGCCGGGCAGATACGCAGTATTTT.

In regard to this clonotype: Mismatch with germline at one junction end may stem from a read error. The chain links TRBV5-1 to TRBJ1-1; TRBD1 is a possible D gene (5 bases). This CDR3 region has 15 residues. Germline loops: CDR1 SGHRS, CDR2 YFSETQ. The CDR3 loop is CASYVNLGGNTEVFF. For the CDR3, the DNA is TGCGCCAGCTATGTTAATCTTGGGGGGAACACTGAAGTTTTCTTT.

The chain employs TRBV10-3 and TRBJ1-2; a weak D match, TRBD1 (6 bases). V was trimmed by 2 bases and J by 4 bases, leaving 8 bases between them. The CDR3 is 13 residues long. Germline-derived CDR1 and CDR2 are ENHRY and SYGVKD. CDR3 sequence reads: CAISEKQGYGYTF. The DNA for the CDR3 is TGTGCCATCAGTGAGAAACAGGGCTATGGCTACACCTTC.

The table lists this clonotype with a few counts. The V and J genes are TRBV20-1 and TRBJ2-2; tentative D call: TRBD2 (7 bases). Germline CDR1 and CDR2: DFQATT and SNEGSKA (reference sequence). There are 14 residues in the CDR3. V lost 3 bases to trimming and J lost 2 bases, with 10 bases between them. CDR3 nucleotide sequence: TGCAGTGCTAGCGGGGGGCATAACACCGGGGAGCTGTTTTTT. It translates to CSASGGHNTGELFF.

The J gene is TRBJ1-2, the V gene TRBV12-3 or TRBV12-4, with 7 positions matching TRBD1. CDR3 length equals 14 residues. J lost 1 base, V lost 5 bases, and 4 bases had no gene match. CDR3 coding DNA: TGTGCCAGCAGTACACAGGGGAATAACTATGGCTACACCTTC. Its protein product is CASSTQGNNYGYTF.

This clonotype was observed a few times. The chain carries TRBV7-8 and TRBJ1-1; TRBD1 agrees at 8 bases. Germline V gene data show CDR1 as SGHVS and CDR2 as FQNEAQ. The V segment lost 5 bases and the J segment 1 base; nucleotides outside the gene matches: 6. This CDR3 comprises 15 residues. The CDR3, as DNA: TGTGCCAGCAGCACCCAAGGGACAGGGAACACTGAAGCTTTCTTT. Translated: CASSTQGTGNTEAFF. Full variable domain (missing parts from reference TRBV7-8 and TRBJ1-1): GAGVSQSPRYKVAKRGQDVALRCDPISGHVSLFWYQQALGQGPEFLTYFQNEAQLDKSGLPSDRFFAERPEGSVSTLKIQRTQQEDSAVYLCASSTQGTGNTEAFFGQGTRLTVV.

This chain links TRBV4-2 with TRBJ2-2, with D perhaps being TRBD1 or TRBD2 (5 bases each). CDR3 length: 16 residues. V lost 2 bases to trimming and J lost 6 bases, with 16 bases between them. Germline-derived CDR1 and CDR2 are LGHNA and YNFKEQ. CDR3 DNA sequence: TGTGCCAGCAGCCAACCGGGACGGAAGTTCGCCGGGGAGCTGTTTTTT. This encodes CASSQPGRKFAGELFF.

Written as DNA, the CDR3 is TGTGCCAGCTCACCTGGACAGGGCCAGACCCAGTACTTC. Its protein is CASSPGQGQTQYF. This sequence joins TRBV18 and TRBJ2-5, with 8 bases fitting TRBD1. The V gene's germline CDR1 is KGHSH and CDR2 LQKENI. Trimming removed 3 bases from V and 6 bases from J; junction bases left unmatched: 3. CDR3 size: 13 residues.

The CDR3 DNA sequence: TGTGCCTGGAGTTTCCAGGGGGCGCGGGGGAATACGCAGTATTTT. This codes for CAWSFQGARGNTQYF. The V and J genes are TRBV30 and TRBJ2-3; TRBD1 might be the D (8 bases). V lost 2 bases and J lost 7, with 19 bases in between. Germline-derived CDR1 and CDR2 are GTSNPN and SVGIG (reference sequence). This CDR3 is built from 15 residues.

This clonotype was recorded a few times. The chain combines TRBV24-1 with TRBJ2-1, with D uncertain. This CDR3 has 13 amino acids. Germline V lookup: CDR1 KGHDR, CDR2 SFDVKD. Trimming pared 2 bases from V and 6 bases from J, leaving 7 bases between. The CDR3 coding sequence is TGTGCCACCAGTGATTGGGGTACCAATGAGCAGTTCTTC. Protein: CATSDWGTNEQFF.